These 17 T cell receptor beta chains came from one sample sequenced in a study of breast tumors, draining lymph nodes, adjacent tissues. TCRdb processed the multiplex PCR reads anew with MiXCR; each CDR3 protein has one entry. The sample carries approximately 130,000 distinct CDR3 sequences, approximately 22% recorded once. The lymph nodes were axillary draining lymph nodes from breast cancer patients. The material sequenced was axillary lymph node tissue. The receptors originated from a female donor with breast cancer. Some clones in this sample may be carry-over from other donors' samples.

Of note for this clonotype: Since a much larger clone is just one base distant, this may be a read error. This sequence joins TRBV12-3 or TRBV12-4 and TRBJ2-1; D may be TRBD2 (6 bases). This CDR3 contains 13 residues. This chain's CDR3 is CASSLAQGGEQSF. The CDR3 DNA reads TGTGCCAGCAGTTTAGCGCAGGGAGGCGAGCAGTCCTTC.

This clonotype was observed at least ten times. The rearrangement uses TRBV11-2 and TRBJ2-7; 9 positions agree with TRBD2. Trimming took 2 bases from V and 4 from J; bases not matched to a gene: 6. CDR1 and CDR2 from the germline V gene are SGHAT and FQNNGV. The CDR3 is 15 residues long. The CDR3 DNA sequence: TGTGCCAGCAGCTTATCTACTAGCGGGCGGTACGAGCAGTACTTC. It is translated as CASSLSTSGRYEQYF. Full variable domain (outside the CDR3, taken from reference TRBV11-2 and TRBJ2-7): EAGVAQSPRYKIIEKRQSVAFWCNPISGHATLYWYQQILGQGPKLLIQFQNNGVVDDSQLPKDRFSAERLKGVDSTLKIQPAKLEDSAVYLCASSLSTSGRYEQYFGPGTRLTVT.

This clonotype has a count of ten or more. The gene calls are TRBV7-9 and TRBJ1-5; tentatively, D is TRBD1 (5 bases). Trimming took off 5 bases at V and 4 bases at J, with 12 bases between the two ends. The V gene's germline CDR1 is SEHNR and CDR2 FQNEAQ (reference sequence). CDR3 size: 14 residues. The CDR3 sequence: CASSPGPNNQPQHF. The CDR3 DNA follows: TGTGCCAGCAGCCCGGGACCGAATAATCAGCCCCAGCATTTT.

The rearrangement links TRBV6-2 or TRBV6-3 to TRBJ2-7; 7 bases map to TRBD2. Losses at the gene ends were 6 bases for V and 2 bases for J; bases not matched to a gene: 10. The V gene's germline CDR1 is MNHEY and CDR2 SVGEGT. The CDR3 has 15 residues. DNA for the CDR3: TGTGCCAGCAGACTGGGACTACCGGGACCCTACGAGCAGTACTTC. Amino acids: CASRLGLPGPYEQYF.

This clonotype was seen many times. The V call is TRBV29-1, the J call TRBJ2-3; the match to TRBD2 covers 7 bases. Germline V CDR1 and CDR2: SQVTM, ANQGSEA. The length of the CDR3 is 13 residues. The V segment lost 6 bases and the J segment 2 bases; nucleotides outside the gene matches: 5. CDR3 sequence reads: CSVPAGYTDTQYF. Here the CDR3 DNA reads TGCAGCGTCCCAGCGGGGTACACAGATACGCAGTATTTT.

This clonotype was seen repeatedly, ten times or more. The chain carries TRBV9 and TRBJ2-7, with D maybe TRBD1 (6 bases). V was shortened by 4 bases and J by 3 bases, with 8 bases between the two germline ends. The germline V gene encodes CDR1 SGDLS and CDR2 YYNGEE. This CDR3 has 12 amino acids. The CDR3 region is CASSLTGYEQYF. CDR3 in DNA: TGTGCCAGCAGCCTGACAGGCTACGAGCAGTACTTC.

This clonotype was recorded a few times. The DNA of the CDR3 is TGTGCCAGCAGCCCCGACAGGGGTCAGCCCCAGCATTTT. It is translated as CASSPDRGQPQHF. This sequence joins TRBV7-8 and TRBJ1-5; 8 bases align to TRBD1. The CDR3 has 13 amino acids. With V trimmed by 5 bases and J by 6 bases, 3 bases remained unmatched. The germline V gene has CDR1 SGHVS and CDR2 FQNEAQ.

This sequence joins TRBV28 and TRBJ1-3; D is perhaps TRBD1 (6 bases). V dropped 7 bases and J dropped 0 bases, with 19 bases sitting between them. This CDR3 is built from 17 residues. Germline-derived CDR1 and CDR2 are MDHEN and SYDVKM. CDR3 loop: CASTGVGGTHSGNTIYF. CDR3 DNA sequence: TGTGCCAGCACTGGTGTGGGCGGGACACACTCTGGAAACACCATATATTTT. Full variable domain (outside the CDR3, taken from reference TRBV28 and TRBJ1-3): DVKVTQSSRYLVKRTGEKVFLECVQDMDHENMFWYRQDPGLGLRLIYFSYDVKMKEKGDIPEGYSVSREKKERFSLILESASTNQTSMYLCASTGVGGTHSGNTIYFGEGSWLTVV.

This clonotype was detected ten times or more. The V gene is TRBV29-1, the J gene TRBJ2-1, with no clear D. Between the trimmed V and J ends, which lost 5 bases and 4 bases, there was a span of 15 bases. CDR3 size: 14 residues. Germline CDR1 is SQVTM and CDR2 is ANQGSEA. CDR3 loop: CSVIWADSYNEQFF. The CDR3 DNA reads as TGCAGCGTTATTTGGGCAGACTCTTACAATGAGCAGTTCTTC.

Remarks on this clonotype: With a much larger clone just one base away, this may be a read error. The V and J genes are TRBV30 and TRBJ1-2, with D possibly being TRBD1 (5 bases). Germline V lookup: CDR1 GTSNPN, CDR2 SVGIG (reference sequence). The V end was cut by 6 bases, the J end by 5 bases, with 19 bases between. The CDR3 is 14 residues long. CDR3 nucleotides: TGTGCCTGTGCCTCGGGGGGGTTGGGGTATGGCTACACCTTC. Translating it yields CACASGGLGYGYTF.

This clonotype was observed at least ten times. The chain employs TRBV29-1 and TRBJ2-7, with 9 bases that match TRBD1. Germline assignment: CDR1 SQVTM and CDR2 ANQGSEA. V trimming: 6 bases; J trimming: 2 bases; junction bases outside the gene matches: 8. The length of the CDR3 is 14 residues. The CDR3 region has the DNA TGCAGCGTAGTCGACAGGGGGATTCCCTACGAGCAGTACTTC. Encoded protein: CSVVDRGIPYEQYF.

With regard to this clonotype: A single base separates this from a much larger clone, so it may be a read error. This chain's CDR3 is CASSSGTSMDPYNEQFF. The CDR3, as DNA: TGTGCCAGTAGTTCCGGGACTAGCATGGACCCCTACAATGAGCAGTTCTTC. The rearrangement uses TRBV19 and TRBJ2-1; TRBD2 matches 9 bases. This CDR3 has 17 residues. The J segment lost 2 bases and the V segment lost 5 bases, leaving 10 bases of the junction unmatched. Germline-derived CDR1 and CDR2 are LNHDA and SQIVND (reference sequence).

The V call is TRBV5-1, the J call TRBJ2-6, with 8 positions matching TRBD2. The CDR3 is made up of 17 amino acids. CDR1 is SGHRS and CDR2 is YFSETQ in the germline V gene. The V and J ends lost 4 bases and 2 bases, in that order; junction bases with no gene match: 8. CDR3 amino acids: CASSPRGGGAGANVLTF. Written as DNA, the CDR3 is TGCGCCAGCAGCCCCCGGGGGGGCGGGGCTGGGGCCAACGTCCTGACTTTC.

On this clonotype: A much more abundant neighbour one base away suggests this may be a read error. This chain uses TRBV7-9 with TRBJ2-2; D gene uncertain. This CDR3 contains 11 residues. Germline CDR1 reads SEHNR; CDR2 reads FQNEAQ (reference sequence). The CDR3 sequence: CASGPTRELFF. The CDR3, as DNA: TGTGCCAGCGGCCCCACCAGGGAGCTGTTTTTT.

A remark on this clonotype: Possible read error: a much larger clone is one base away. For the CDR3, the DNA is TGTGCCTGTAGTAGGACAGACTACGAGCAGTACTTC. Amino acid sequence: CACSRTDYEQYF. This sequence joins TRBV30 and TRBJ2-7; maybe TRBD1 (6 bases). The V and J ends lost 6 bases and 3 bases respectively, with 12 bases between them. This CDR3 contains 12 residues. In germline, CDR1 is GTSNPN, CDR2 SVGIG (reference sequence).

Concerning this clonotype itself: Just one base apart from a much larger clone, this may be a read error. This chain joins TRBV5-1 and TRBJ2-2, with D tentatively TRBD2 (5 bases). Looked up from germline, CDR1 is SGHRS and CDR2 is YFSETQ. The CDR3 loop spans 16 amino acids. CDR3 nucleotide sequence: TGCGCCAGCAGCCGGACGGTTTGGGCGAACACCGGGGAGCTGTCTTTT. Translated: CASSRTVWANTGELSF.

This clonotype occurred many times. The chain combines TRBV5-1 with TRBJ2-1; 14 positions agree with TRBD2. The junction had 5 bases not matched to a gene; V was cut back by 4 bases and J by 8 bases. The CDR3 has 15 amino acids. Germline assignment: CDR1 SGHRS and CDR2 YFSETQ. The CDR3, as DNA: TGCGCCAGCAGCCGCGGGACTAGCGGGAGCTATGAGCAGTTCTTC. It translates to CASSRGTSGSYEQFF.